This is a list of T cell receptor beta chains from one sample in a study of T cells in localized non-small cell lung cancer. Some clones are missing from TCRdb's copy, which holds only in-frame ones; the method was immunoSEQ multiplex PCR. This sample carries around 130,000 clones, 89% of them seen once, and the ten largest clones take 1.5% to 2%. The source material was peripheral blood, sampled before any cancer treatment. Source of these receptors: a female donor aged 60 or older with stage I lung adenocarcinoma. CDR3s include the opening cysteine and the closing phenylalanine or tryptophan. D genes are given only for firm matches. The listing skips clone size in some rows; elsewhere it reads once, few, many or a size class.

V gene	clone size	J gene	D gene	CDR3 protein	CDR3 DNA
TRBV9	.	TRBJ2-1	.	CASSVALQPKGDEQFF	TGTGCCAGCAGCGTAGCTCTACAGCCCAAAGGCGATGAGCAGTTCTTC
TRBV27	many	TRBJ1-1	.	CASKPGQNTEAFF	TGTGCCAGCAAGCCGGGACAGAACACTGAAGCTTTCTTT
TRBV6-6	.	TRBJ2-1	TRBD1	CASSYPGQGLLNEQFF	TGTGCCAGCAGTTACCCTGGACAGGGTTTGTTGAATGAGCAGTTCTTC
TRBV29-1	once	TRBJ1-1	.	CSVETVEAFF	TGCAGCGTTGAGACAGTAGAAGCTTTCTTT
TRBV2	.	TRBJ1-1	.	CASLEGRQIKAFF	TGTGCCAGCCTAGAGGGGAGGCAGATTAAAGCTTTCTTT
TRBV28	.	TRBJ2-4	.	CASSEFRAQQNIQYF	TGTGCCAGCAGTGAATTCCGGGCTCAACAAAACATTCAGTACTTC
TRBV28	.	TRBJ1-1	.	CASRPTLNTEAFF	TGTGCCAGCAGACCTACTTTGAACACTGAAGCTTTCTTT
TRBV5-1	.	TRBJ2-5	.	CASSLNPVGETQYF	TGCGCCAGCAGCTTGAATCCAGTCGGGGAGACCCAGTACTTC
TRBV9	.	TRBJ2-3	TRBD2	CASSAQLAASLGDTQYF	TGTGCCAGCAGCGCACAACTAGCGGCCAGCCTGGGAGATACGCAGTATTTT
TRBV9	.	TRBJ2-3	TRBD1	CASSASGQIITTDTQYF	TGTGCCAGCAGCGCTTCGGGACAGATTATCACCACAGATACGCAGTATTTT
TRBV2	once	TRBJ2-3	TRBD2	CASSLRLAGGSDTQYF	TGTGCCAGCAGTCTTCGACTAGCGGGAGGGTCAGATACGCAGTATTTT
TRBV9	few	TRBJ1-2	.	CASSVEPHAQNGYTF	TGTGCCAGCAGCGTAGAGCCCCATGCCCAGAATGGCTACACCTTC
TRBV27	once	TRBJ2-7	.	CASSWRDPTGEQYF	TGTGCCAGCAGCTGGAGGGACCCCACGGGGGAGCAGTACTTC
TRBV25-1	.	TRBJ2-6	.	CASSLTGRGANVLTF	TGTGCCAGCAGTCTCACAGGGCGAGGGGCCAACGTCCTGACTTTC
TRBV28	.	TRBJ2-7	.	CASSPTSSSYEQYF	TGTGCCAGCAGTCCAACTAGCTCATCCTACGAGCAGTACTTC
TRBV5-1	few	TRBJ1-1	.	CASSPGRLNTEAFF	TGCGCCAGCAGCCCGGGAAGATTGAACACTGAAGCTTTCTTT
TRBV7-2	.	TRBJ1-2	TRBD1	CASSRTGQEQNYGYTF	TGTGCCAGCAGTAGAACGGGACAGGAACAGAACTATGGCTACACCTTC
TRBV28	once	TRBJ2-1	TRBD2	CASTPGRGAEQFF	TGTGCCAGCACCCCTGGGAGGGGAGCGGAGCAGTTCTTC
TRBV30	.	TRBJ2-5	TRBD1	CAWSAGQRQETQYF	TGTGCCTGGAGTGCGGGACAGAGACAAGAGACCCAGTACTTC
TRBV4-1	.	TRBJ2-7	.	CASESGYEQYF	TGCGCCTCAGAGAGCGGATACGAGCAGTACTTC
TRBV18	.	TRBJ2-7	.	CASSPGQDSYEQYF	TGTGCCAGCTCACCGGGGCAGGACTCCTACGAGCAGTACTTC
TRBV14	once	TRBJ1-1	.	CASRPGGLNTEAFF	TGTGCCAGCCGGCCCGGGGGTTTGAACACTGAAGCTTTCTTT
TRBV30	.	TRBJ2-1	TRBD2	CAWSFSGRAGKDEQFF	TGTGCCTGGAGTTTTAGCGGGAGGGCCGGTAAGGATGAGCAGTTCTTC
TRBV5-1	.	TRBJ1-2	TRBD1	CASSLQGDGYTF	TGCGCCAGCAGCTTACAGGGGGATGGCTACACCTTC
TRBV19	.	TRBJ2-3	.	CASKGGPHTDTQYF	TGTGCCAGTAAGGGCGGGCCCCACACAGATACGCAGTATTTT
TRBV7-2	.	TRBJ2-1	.	CASSFRGPYNEQFF	TGTGCCAGCAGCTTTCGCGGTCCCTACAATGAGCAGTTCTTC
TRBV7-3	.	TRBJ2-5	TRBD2	CASSLTLVGRGQETQYF	TGTGCCAGCAGCTTAACCCTCGTCGGGAGGGGCCAAGAGACCCAGTACTTC
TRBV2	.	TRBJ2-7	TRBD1	CASRPGQVPYEQYF	TGTGCCAGCAGACCTGGACAGGTTCCCTACGAGCAGTACTTC
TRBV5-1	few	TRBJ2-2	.	CASSFGGPTGELFF	TGCGCCAGCAGCTTTGGGGGTCCCACCGGGGAGCTGTTTTTT
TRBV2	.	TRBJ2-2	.	CASTPDSANTGELFF	TGTGCCAGCACCCCCGACTCCGCGAACACCGGGGAGCTGTTTTTT
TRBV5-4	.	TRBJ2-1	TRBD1	CASSPTGVEQFF	TGTGCCAGCAGCCCGACAGGGGTTGAGCAGTTCTTC
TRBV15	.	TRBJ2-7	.	CATSRGGRLGSYEQYF	TGTGCCACCAGCAGAGGAGGCAGGCTGGGCTCCTACGAGCAGTACTTC
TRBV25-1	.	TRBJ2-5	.	CATSYGGQETQYF	TGTGCCACTTCTTACGGCGGACAAGAGACCCAGTACTTC
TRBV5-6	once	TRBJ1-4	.	CASSGWGFGEKLFF	TGTGCCAGCAGCGGCTGGGGGTTTGGGGAAAAACTGTTTTTT
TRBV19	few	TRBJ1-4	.	CASTRDYNEKLFF	TGTGCCAGTACTCGGGACTACAATGAAAAACTGTTTTTT
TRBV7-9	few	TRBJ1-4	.	CASSLRASTNEKLFF	TGTGCCAGCAGCTTAAGGGCTTCAACTAATGAAAAACTGTTTTTT
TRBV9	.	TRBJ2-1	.	CASSVVVEGEQFF	TGTGCCAGCAGCGTAGTAGTGGAAGGTGAGCAGTTCTTC
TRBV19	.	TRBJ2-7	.	CASSSRFEEQYF	TGTGCCAGTAGTAGCCGTTTTGAGGAGCAGTACTTC
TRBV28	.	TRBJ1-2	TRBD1	CASSHGTANYGYTF	TGTGCCAGCAGTCACGGGACAGCTAACTATGGCTACACCTTC
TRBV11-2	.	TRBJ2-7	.	CASSLAGSRQYF	TGTGCCAGCAGCTTAGCGGGGTCCAGGCAGTACTTC
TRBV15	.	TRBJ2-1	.	CATSRERGGEQFF	TGTGCCACCAGCAGAGAACGGGGAGGTGAGCAGTTCTTC
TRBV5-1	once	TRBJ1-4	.	CASSLGFREKLFF	TGCGCCAGCAGCTTAGGGTTTCGGGAAAAACTGTTTTTT
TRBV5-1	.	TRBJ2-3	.	CASSLLASTDTQYF	TGCGCCAGCAGCTTGCTAGCGTCCACAGATACGCAGTATTTT
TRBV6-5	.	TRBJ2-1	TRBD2	CASSYGLGGRRNEQFF	TGTGCCAGCAGTTATGGCTTAGGCGGGAGGCGGAATGAGCAGTTCTTC
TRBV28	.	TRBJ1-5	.	CASGQLSNQPQHF	TGTGCCAGCGGACAGTTAAGCAATCAGCCCCAGCATTTT
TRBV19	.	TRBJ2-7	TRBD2	CASSIQRESYEQYF	TGTGCCAGTAGTATACAGCGGGAGAGCTACGAGCAGTACTTC
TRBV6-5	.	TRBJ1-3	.	CASSYRAGNTIYF	TGTGCCAGCAGTTATAGGGCGGGAAACACCATATATTTT
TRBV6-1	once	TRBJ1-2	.	CASSEVAEANYGYTF	TGTGCCAGCAGTGAAGTTGCGGAGGCTAACTATGGCTACACCTTC
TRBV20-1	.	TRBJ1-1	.	CSAGTGTEAFF	TGCAGTGCGGGTACGGGCACTGAAGCTTTCTTT
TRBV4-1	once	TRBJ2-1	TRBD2	CASSQGVGGRAYNEQFF	TGCGCCAGCAGCCAAGGAGTAGGCGGGAGGGCCTACAATGAGCAGTTCTTC